Listed below are T cell receptor beta chains from one sample, sequenced in a study of shared clonotypes between healthy human individuals. This table comes from immunoSEQ multiplex PCR, and its TCRdb copy is limited to in-frame clones, with some not included. Of under 80,000 clones listed, 62% are singletons. Material: memory CD8+ T cells sorted from blood. The receptor source for this set is a man younger than 40 in good health. Both conserved end residues are part of each CDR3. The D gene is left open where the match is weak. Clone size is not always given. Where it is, it says once, few, many or a class for expanded clones.

clone_size: few; j_call: TRBJ2-5; v_call: TRBV5-1; d_call: NA; cdr3_aa: CASSFDYQGRETQYF; cdr3_nt: TGCGCCAGCAGCTTTGACTACCAGGGTCGAGAGACCCAGTACTTC
clone_size: once; j_call: TRBJ1-1; v_call: TRBV29-1; d_call: NA; cdr3_aa: CSVAQGWGMNTEAFF; cdr3_nt: TGCAGCGTTGCGCAGGGTTGGGGTATGAACACTGAAGCTTTCTTT
clone_size: NA; j_call: TRBJ1-2; v_call: TRBV7-2; d_call: TRBD1; cdr3_aa: CASSEAGGGVPNYGYTF; cdr3_nt: TGTGCCAGCAGCGAAGCAGGGGGTGGGGTTCCTAACTATGGCTACACCTTC
clone_size: few; j_call: TRBJ1-2; v_call: TRBV7-9; d_call: TRBD1; cdr3_aa: CASSPDRGSEGYTF; cdr3_nt: TGTGCCAGCAGCCCTGACAGGGGATCCGAAGGCTACACCTTC
clone_size: large; j_call: TRBJ1-2; v_call: TRBV25-1; d_call: NA; cdr3_aa: CASSPGTNYGYTF; cdr3_nt: TGTGCCAGCAGTCCCGGGACAAATTATGGCTACACCTTC
clone_size: NA; j_call: TRBJ2-7; v_call: TRBV4-1; d_call: TRBD2; cdr3_aa: CASSQDFNLAGEEQYF; cdr3_nt: TGCGCCAGCAGCCAAGATTTTAACCTAGCGGGAGAGGAGCAGTACTTC
clone_size: few; j_call: TRBJ1-2; v_call: TRBV5-1; d_call: TRBD1; cdr3_aa: CASSSTFGQGYYGYTF; cdr3_nt: TGCGCCAGCAGCTCTACCTTCGGACAGGGCTACTATGGCTACACCTTC
clone_size: NA; j_call: TRBJ2-5; v_call: TRBV7-9; d_call: TRBD1; cdr3_aa: CASSVLTGGQETQYF; cdr3_nt: TGTGCCAGCAGCGTTCTCACAGGGGGCCAAGAGACCCAGTACTTC
clone_size: many; j_call: TRBJ2-7; v_call: TRBV7-2; d_call: NA; cdr3_aa: CASSRWTGSWYEQYF; cdr3_nt: TGTGCCAGCAGCCGATGGACCGGGAGCTGGTACGAGCAGTACTTC
clone_size: NA; j_call: TRBJ2-5; v_call: TRBV28; d_call: NA; cdr3_aa: CASSSGEYSAQETQYF; cdr3_nt: TGTGCCAGCAGTTCCGGGGAGTACAGTGCACAAGAGACCCAGTACTTC
clone_size: NA; j_call: TRBJ2-1; v_call: TRBV7-2; d_call: TRBD1; cdr3_aa: CASSYRGNSYNEQFF; cdr3_nt: TGTGCCAGCAGCTACAGGGGCAACTCCTACAATGAGCAGTTCTTC
clone_size: few; j_call: TRBJ2-7; v_call: TRBV7-2; d_call: TRBD2; cdr3_aa: CASSERAGAYEQYF; cdr3_nt: TGTGCCAGCAGCGAGCGAGCGGGAGCATACGAGCAGTACTTC
clone_size: NA; j_call: TRBJ2-4; v_call: TRBV29-1; d_call: TRBD2; cdr3_aa: CSVWAGEAKNIQYF; cdr3_nt: TGCAGCGTTTGGGCGGGAGAGGCCAAAAACATTCAGTACTTC
clone_size: NA; j_call: TRBJ2-2; v_call: TRBV25-1; d_call: NA; cdr3_aa: CASSESKFTGELFF; cdr3_nt: TGTGCCAGCAGTGAATCTAAGTTTACCGGGGAGCTGTTTTTT
clone_size: NA; j_call: TRBJ1-4; v_call: TRBV27; d_call: NA; cdr3_aa: CASSLLDGNEKLFF; cdr3_nt: TGTGCCAGCAGTTTATTGGACGGAAATGAAAAACTGTTTTTT
clone_size: NA; j_call: TRBJ2-5; v_call: TRBV5-6; d_call: NA; cdr3_aa: CASSLNGEETQYF; cdr3_nt: TGTGCCAGCAGCCTAAACGGGGAAGAGACCCAGTACTTC
clone_size: NA; j_call: TRBJ2-1; v_call: TRBV6-5; d_call: NA; cdr3_aa: CASSLSGNEQFF; cdr3_nt: TGTGCCAGCAGCTTAAGCGGGAATGAGCAGTTCTTC
clone_size: NA; j_call: TRBJ1-1; v_call: TRBV5-1; d_call: TRBD1; cdr3_aa: CASSDVRQGGTEAFF; cdr3_nt: TGCGCCAGCAGCGACGTCCGACAGGGTGGCACTGAAGCTTTCTTT
clone_size: NA; j_call: TRBJ2-1; v_call: TRBV27; d_call: NA; cdr3_aa: CASSLGLGYNEQFF; cdr3_nt: TGTGCCAGCAGTTTAGGTTTGGGGTACAATGAGCAGTTCTTC
clone_size: NA; j_call: TRBJ1-1; v_call: TRBV10-2; d_call: TRBD1; cdr3_aa: CASSSRGHTEAFF; cdr3_nt: TGCGCCAGCAGTTCCAGGGGGCACACTGAAGCTTTCTTT
clone_size: once; j_call: TRBJ2-2; v_call: TRBV11-2; d_call: NA; cdr3_aa: CASSSLGANSGELFF; cdr3_nt: TGTGCCAGCAGCTCCTTGGGGGCTAACTCCGGGGAGCTGTTTTTT
clone_size: few; j_call: TRBJ2-2; v_call: TRBV19; d_call: NA; cdr3_aa: CASSIVQGQGTGELFF; cdr3_nt: TGTGCCAGTAGTATAGTTCAGGGTCAGGGCACCGGGGAGCTGTTTTTT
clone_size: NA; j_call: TRBJ2-2; v_call: TRBV15; d_call: NA; cdr3_aa: CATSNEERGEAGELFF; cdr3_nt: TGTGCCACCAGCAACGAGGAACGGGGTGAAGCCGGGGAGCTGTTTTTT
clone_size: NA; j_call: TRBJ2-5; v_call: TRBV7-2; d_call: NA; cdr3_aa: CASSLNRGRETQYF; cdr3_nt: TGTGCCAGCAGCTTAAATCGGGGCCGGGAGACCCAGTACTTC
clone_size: NA; j_call: TRBJ2-1; v_call: TRBV18; d_call: NA; cdr3_aa: CASSPTSLSNEQFF; cdr3_nt: TGTGCCAGCTCTCCTACTTCACTCTCCAATGAGCAGTTCTTC
clone_size: NA; j_call: TRBJ2-7; v_call: TRBV6-1; d_call: NA; cdr3_aa: CASTGHQGGEQYF; cdr3_nt: TGTGCCAGCACTGGACATCAAGGGGGTGAGCAGTACTTC
clone_size: NA; j_call: TRBJ2-1; v_call: TRBV6-1; d_call: TRBD2; cdr3_aa: CASILLAGEYNEQFF; cdr3_nt: TGTGCCAGCATTCTCCTAGCGGGGGAGTACAATGAGCAGTTCTTC
clone_size: NA; j_call: TRBJ2-5; v_call: TRBV6-6; d_call: NA; cdr3_aa: CASSYGGQETQYF; cdr3_nt: TGTGCCAGCAGTTATGGCGGCCAAGAGACCCAGTACTTC
clone_size: NA; j_call: TRBJ2-3; v_call: TRBV6-1; d_call: TRBD1; cdr3_aa: CASSEARGTGADTQYF; cdr3_nt: TGTGCCAGCAGTGAAGCGCGAGGGACAGGGGCAGATACGCAGTATTTT
clone_size: NA; j_call: TRBJ2-2; v_call: TRBV27; d_call: NA; cdr3_aa: CASRGSWNTGELFF; cdr3_nt: TGTGCCAGCAGGGGGAGTTGGAACACCGGGGAGCTGTTTTTT
clone_size: NA; j_call: TRBJ2-7; v_call: TRBV7-8; d_call: TRBD2; cdr3_aa: CASSLERLAGNEQYF; cdr3_nt: TGTGCCAGCAGCTTAGAACGGCTAGCGGGAAACGAGCAGTACTTC